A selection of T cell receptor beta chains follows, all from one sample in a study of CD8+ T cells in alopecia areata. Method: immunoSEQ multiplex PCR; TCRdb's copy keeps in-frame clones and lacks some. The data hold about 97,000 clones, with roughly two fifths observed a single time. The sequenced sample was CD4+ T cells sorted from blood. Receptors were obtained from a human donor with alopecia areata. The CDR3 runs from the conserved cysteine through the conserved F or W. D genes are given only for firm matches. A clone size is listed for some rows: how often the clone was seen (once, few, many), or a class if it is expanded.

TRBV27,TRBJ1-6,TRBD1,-,CASSLSPGTANSPLHF,TGTGCCAGCAGTTTATCACCCGGGACAGCGAATTCACCCCTCCACTTT
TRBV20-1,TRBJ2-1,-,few,CSARPTAEQFF,TGCAGTGCTAGGCCGACAGCTGAGCAGTTCTTC
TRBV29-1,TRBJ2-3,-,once,CSAKLTDTQYF,TGCAGCGCCAAACTAACAGATACGCAGTATTTT
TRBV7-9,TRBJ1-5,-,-,CASSSDSNQPQHF,TGTGCCAGCAGCTCCGATAGCAATCAGCCCCAGCATTTT
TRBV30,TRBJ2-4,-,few,CAWSVRDIQYF,TGTGCCTGGAGTGTAAGGGACATTCAGTACTTC
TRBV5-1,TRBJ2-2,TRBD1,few,CASSSRQGDTGELFF,TGCGCCAGCAGCTCCCGACAGGGTGACACCGGGGAGCTGTTTTTT
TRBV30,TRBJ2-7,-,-,CAWRGDFYEQYF,TGTGCCTGGCGAGGGGATTTCTACGAGCAGTACTTC
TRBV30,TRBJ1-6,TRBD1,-,CAWRPDRGASYNSPLHF,TGTGCCTGGAGACCTGACAGGGGAGCTTCCTATAATTCACCCCTCCACTTT
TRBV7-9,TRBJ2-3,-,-,CASSLAASYTDTQYF,TGTGCCAGCAGCTTAGCGGCCTCGTACACAGATACGCAGTATTTT
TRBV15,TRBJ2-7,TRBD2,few,CATSSLGAGAAEQYF,TGTGCCACCAGCAGTCTCGGGGCGGGAGCTGCCGAGCAGTACTTC
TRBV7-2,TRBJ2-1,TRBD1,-,CASSLGQRKQFF,TGTGCCAGCAGCTTGGGACAGCGGAAGCAGTTCTTC
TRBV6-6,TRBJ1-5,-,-,CASSYYPNNQPQHF,TGTGCCAGCAGTTATTACCCAAATAATCAGCCCCAGCATTTT
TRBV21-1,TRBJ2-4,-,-,CASSPSKAKNIQYF,TGTGCCAGCAGCCCCTCTAAAGCCAAAAACATTCAGTACTTC
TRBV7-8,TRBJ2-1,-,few,CASSLAGRQVEHPNNEQFF,TGTGCCAGCAGCTTAGCTGGACGGCAGGTCGAGCACCCAAACAATGAGCAGTTCTTC
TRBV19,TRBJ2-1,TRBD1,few,CASSLDRDNEQFF,TGTGCCAGTAGCCTCGACAGGGACAATGAGCAGTTCTTC